These 6 T cell receptor beta chains were all obtained from the same sample, sequenced in a study of PD-L1 blockade in urothelial cancer. The time point: peripheral blood 6 weeks after treatment start. Assay used: immunoSEQ multiplex PCR; TCRdb lists only in-frame clones, some missing. The table lists more than 90,000 clones, roughly 80% of them singletons. The source was PBMCs, collected around atezolizumab (anti-PD-L1) treatment. These receptors came from an older man with urothelial cancer.

V usage is TRBV7-9 and J usage is TRBJ1-2, with D unresolved. CDR1 and CDR2 (germline): SEHNR, FQNEAQ (reference sequence). The CDR3 has 14 residues. Trimming cost V 1 base and J 4 bases, with 10 bases left between them. As DNA, the CDR3 is TGTGCCAGCAGCTTAGTACAGACCCCCTATGGCTACACCTTC. As protein: CASSLVQTPYGYTF.

Details on this clone: The germline gene is not matched at one end of the junction; a read error may be the cause. The J gene is TRBJ2-2, the V gene TRBV7-7, with D possibly being TRBD2 (6 bases). The CDR3 contains 15 residues. Germline V gene sequence: CDR1 SSHAT, CDR2 FNYEAQ (reference sequence). This CDR3 reads CASRPRERNTGELFF. CDR3 nucleotide sequence: TGTGCTAGCAGACCCCGGGAGAGGAACACCGGGGAGCTGTTTTTT.

The J gene is TRBJ2-2, the V gene TRBV6-1; 7 nucleotides agree with TRBD1. CDR3 length: 14 residues. V shed 5 bases and J 1 base; nucleotides not matched to a gene: 1. Germline V gives CDR1 MNHNS, CDR2 SASEGT. The chain's CDR3 is CASSRDRNTGELFF. The CDR3 nucleotides read TGTGCCAGCAGTCGGGACAGGAACACCGGGGAGCTGTTTTTT.

The rearrangement joins TRBV7-2 to TRBJ2-3, with 7 bases fitting TRBD1. J gave up 9 bases and V 6 bases, and 9 bases lay outside the gene matches. The CDR3 consists of 13 residues. Germline CDR1 is SGHTA and CDR2 is FQGNSA. DNA of the CDR3: TGTGCCAGCAGGGACAGGAACACCGGAACGCAGTATTTT. The encoded protein is CASRDRNTGTQYF.

The chain is built from TRBV2 and TRBJ1-1; the match to TRBD1 covers 7 bases. Germline CDR1 reads SNHLY; CDR2 reads FYNNEI. V was clipped by 6 bases and J by 0 bases; unmatched bases: 7. The CDR3 totals 15 residues. DNA of the CDR3: TGTGCCAGCAGACCCAACACAGGGGTGAACACTGAAGCTTTCTTT. Protein: CASRPNTGVNTEAFF.

The chain uses TRBV12-5 and TRBJ2-4; D might be TRBD1 (6 bases). The CDR3 is 15 amino acids. The germline V and J ends were trimmed by 1 base and 9 bases, with 16 bases remaining between them. Germline V CDR1 and CDR2: LGHNT, FRNRAP. CDR3 coding DNA: TGTGCTAGTGGTTTGGGACCCACAGGGAAAGGCATTCAGTACTTC. Its protein is CASGLGPTGKGIQYF.